A selection of T cell receptor beta chains follows, all from one sample in a study of T cell responses to AZD1222 COVID-19 vaccine. Sequencing used immunoSEQ multiplex PCR; TCRdb keeps in-frame clones, though not all of them. The data show around 120,000 clones, about 92% seen once. Specimen: peripheral blood, collected 28 days after the second AZD1222 dose. The origin of the receptors is an adult who received the AZD1222 COVID-19 vaccine. Both conserved end residues are part of each CDR3. A D gene is named only where the DNA matches it firmly. Some rows have no size entry. The others give once, few or many, or a class for an expanded clone.

clone_size	v_call	j_call	d_call	cdr3_nt	cdr3_aa
NA	TRBV18	TRBJ2-3	TRBD1	TGTGCCAGCTCACCAACAGGGGTCACAGATACGCAGTATTTT	CASSPTGVTDTQYF
NA	TRBV11-2	TRBJ1-1	NA	TGTGCCAGCAGCTTAGCCCCGGCTGGAAACACTGAAGCTTTCTTT	CASSLAPAGNTEAFF
NA	TRBV7-9	TRBJ1-1	NA	TGTGCCAGCAGCTTAGGATATGGCTCTATGAACACTGAAGCTTTCTTT	CASSLGYGSMNTEAFF
NA	TRBV27	TRBJ1-6	NA	TGTGCCAGCAGTTTTACGGAGGGGGTAAATTCACCCCTCCACTTT	CASSFTEGVNSPLHF
NA	TRBV6-5	TRBJ2-7	NA	TGTGCCAGCAGCCTTGTGGGGAGCTTTGGCGAGCAGTACTTC	CASSLVGSFGEQYF
NA	TRBV29-1	TRBJ1-1	TRBD1	TGCAGCGTACGGGGGAGGGGGCAGGGCACTGAAGCTTTCTTT	CSVRGRGQGTEAFF
NA	TRBV9	TRBJ2-3	TRBD2	TGTGCCAGCAGCGCCGCCACTAGCGGGGAAGGCACAGATACGCAGTATTTT	CASSAATSGEGTDTQYF
NA	TRBV2	TRBJ1-4	TRBD1	TGTGCCAGTCACAGGGGAAGTAGTGAAAAACTGTTTTTT	CASHRGSSEKLFF
NA	TRBV7-2	TRBJ1-4	NA	TGTGCCAGCAGCCTCGGGTCCCCTAATGAAAAACTGTTTTTT	CASSLGSPNEKLFF
NA	TRBV11-2	TRBJ1-4	NA	TGTGCCAGCAGCTTTCGACCCCTGGTGGGTGAAAAACTGTTTTTT	CASSFRPLVGEKLFF
NA	TRBV7-9	TRBJ1-3	NA	TGTGCCAGCAGCTTAGGAGGTCCTCTCTCTGGAAACACCATATATTTT	CASSLGGPLSGNTIYF
NA	TRBV9	TRBJ1-1	TRBD1	TGTGCCAGCAGCGTAGCGGGGGGCAGGGGGACTGAAGCTTTCTTT	CASSVAGGRGTEAFF
once	TRBV12-3/TRBV12-4	TRBJ1-6	NA	TGTGCCAGCAGTGCAGGGGTGAGGTCACCCCTCCACTTT	CASSAGVRSPLHF
NA	TRBV7-6	TRBJ1-1	TRBD1	TGTGCCAGCAGCCGGCAGGGGGCAGGGGGCGACACTGAAGCTTTCTTT	CASSRQGAGGDTEAFF
few	TRBV5-4	TRBJ1-2	TRBD1	TGTGCCAGCAGGCCGGACAGGGCAAACTATGGCTACACCTTC	CASRPDRANYGYTF
NA	TRBV2	TRBJ1-1	TRBD1	TGTGCCAGCAGGAGGACAGGGGCTAGCACTGAAGCTTTCTTT	CASRRTGASTEAFF
NA	TRBV3-1/TRBV3-2	TRBJ2-1	TRBD2	TGTGCCAGCAGCCAAGAGACGATTGGAGCGGGAGTCAATGAGCAGTTCTTC	CASSQETIGAGVNEQFF
NA	TRBV7-8	TRBJ1-3	NA	TGTGCCAGCAGCGCAATAGGCGGTTCGGGAAACACCATATATTTT	CASSAIGGSGNTIYF
NA	TRBV6-2/TRBV6-3	TRBJ1-2	NA	TGTGCCAGCAGTTACCCTGACAGCTATGGCTACACCTTC	CASSYPDSYGYTF
NA	TRBV7-2	TRBJ1-1	NA	TGTGCCAGCACCCCGTCGGGGGGAGGTTACACTGAAGCTTTCTTT	CASTPSGGGYTEAFF
once	TRBV6-5	TRBJ2-1	NA	TGTGCCACCTGGGGGGTTTACAATGAGCAGTTCTTC	CATWGVYNEQFF
NA	TRBV7-2	TRBJ2-7	TRBD1	TGTGCCAGCAGCATCACGACAGGGCCTTACGACGAGCAGTACTTC	CASSITTGPYDEQYF
NA	TRBV5-8	TRBJ1-2	NA	TGTGCCAGCAGCTTGGGGCAGTCTTGCACCTTC	CASSLGQSCTF
NA	TRBV4-3	TRBJ2-7	NA	TGCGCCAGCAGCCCTGGGGTAGCGAACGAGCAGTACTTC	CASSPGVANEQYF
NA	TRBV5-6	TRBJ2-7	NA	TGTGCCAGCAGCTTGGGGTTGCGATACGAGCAGTACTTC	CASSLGLRYEQYF
NA	TRBV2	TRBJ1-5	NA	TGTGCCAGCACGCTTGGCCTGGGAAAGCCCCAGCATTTT	CASTLGLGKPQHF
once	TRBV23-1	TRBJ1-5	NA	TGCGCCAGCCCCTATATAGGGATCGGCAATCAGCCCCAGCATTTT	CASPYIGIGNQPQHF
NA	TRBV5-6	TRBJ1-5	NA	TGTGCCAGCAGCTGGGGGGTCAATCAGCCCCAGCATTTT	CASSWGVNQPQHF
NA	TRBV19	TRBJ1-5	NA	TGTGCCAGTAATCAAGGGGAATTACGCAATCAGCCCCAGCATTTT	CASNQGELRNQPQHF
NA	TRBV5-1	TRBJ2-5	TRBD2	TGCGCCAGCAGCTGGCGGGGGGGTCAAGAGACCCAGTACTTC	CASSWRGGQETQYF
NA	TRBV2	TRBJ1-2	NA	TGTGCCAGCCGGGAACAGGGTCGGGATGGCTACACCTTC	CASREQGRDGYTF
NA	TRBV18	TRBJ2-7	NA	TGTGCCAGCTCACCAGGCATCAGAAGCAACCTTTACGAGCAGTACTTC	CASSPGIRSNLYEQYF
NA	TRBV5-4	TRBJ2-7	TRBD2	TGTGCCAGCAGCCGGGACTACAGCTACGAGCAGTACTTC	CASSRDYSYEQYF
NA	TRBV9	TRBJ1-1	TRBD1	TGTGCCAGCAGCGTAGGGGACAGATACACTGAAGCTTTCTTT	CASSVGDRYTEAFF
NA	TRBV2	TRBJ2-7	TRBD2	TGTGCCAGCAGTCTACTAGCGGACCAGCAGCTTAGACCGGCCTCCTACGAGCAGTACTTC	CASSLLADQQLRPASYEQYF
once	TRBV5-1	TRBJ2-1	NA	TGCGCCAGCAGCTTGCGCTATGAAAGAAGCTCCTACAATGAGCAGTTCTTC	CASSLRYERSSYNEQFF
NA	TRBV4-2	TRBJ2-3	TRBD2	TGTGCCAGCAGCCAAGAAACGGGACTAGCCTTAGATACGCAGTATTTT	CASSQETGLALDTQYF
once	TRBV4-1	TRBJ1-5	TRBD1	TGCGCCAGCAGCCGAGACAGGGGGCTCGCGGGGCAGCCCCAGCATTTT	CASSRDRGLAGQPQHF
NA	TRBV12-3/TRBV12-4	TRBJ1-5	NA	TGTGCCAGCAGTTCCGTTAGCAATCAGCCCCAGCATTTT	CASSSVSNQPQHF
NA	TRBV19	TRBJ1-5	TRBD1	TGTGCCAGTAGTCAAGACAGGGGTTGGAATCAGCCCCAGCATTTT	CASSQDRGWNQPQHF
NA	TRBV12-3/TRBV12-4	TRBJ2-5	TRBD2	TGTGCCAGCAGTTTGAGCGGGAAAGAGACCCAGTACTTC	CASSLSGKETQYF
NA	TRBV14	TRBJ2-5	NA	TGTGCCAGCAGCCGCAGGTCTTATGAGACCCAGTACTTC	CASSRRSYETQYF